What follows are 14 T cell receptor beta chains derived from one specimen sequenced in a study of T-cell memory formation after mild COVID-19. TCRdb itself ran the 5' RACE reads through MiXCR, one entry per CDR3 protein. The data hold 250,000 to 300,000 distinct CDR3 sequences, with around 15% observed a single time. Material: PBMCs or a T cell subset sorted from them (not recorded which). The receptors come from a man between 18 and 35 years old who had mild COVID-19 (a few samples of this study predate the infection). Cell type and time point are not known.

The chain uses TRBV15 and TRBJ2-3; D is possibly TRBD1 or TRBD2 (6 bases each). V shed 1 base and J shed 5 bases, with 13 bases lying between them. The CDR3 is 15 amino acids. Germline V gene sequence: CDR1 LNHNV, CDR2 YYDKDF (reference sequence). Here the CDR3 reads CATSRVGGWGDTQYF. The CDR3 bases are TGTGCCACCAGCAGAGTGGGGGGCTGGGGAGATACGCAGTATTTT. The full variable domain, its missing parts supplied by reference TRBV15 and TRBJ2-3, is DAMVIQNPRYQVTQFGKPVTLSCSQTLNHNVMYWYQQKSSQAPKLLFHYYDKDFNNEADTPDNFQSRRPNTSFCFLDIRSPGLGDTAMYLCATSRVGGWGDTQYFGPGTRLTVL.

The chain is built from TRBV7-9 and TRBJ1-3; D might be TRBD1 (5 bases). V was cut by 4 bases and J by 4 bases, with 11 bases left in between. The CDR3 totals 14 residues. Germline V gene sequence: CDR1 SEHNR, CDR2 FQNEAQ (reference sequence). The CDR3 reads CASSSGQSGNTIYF. The CDR3 DNA follows: TGTGCCAGCAGCTCCGGACAATCCGGAAACACCATATATTTT.

This clonotype has only a few counts. The V call is TRBV5-1, the J call TRBJ2-3; 7 nucleotides align to TRBD1. The CDR3 length is 16 residues. V trimming: 3 bases; J trimming: 0 bases; junction bases outside the gene matches: 7. Germline CDR1 is SGHRS and CDR2 is YFSETQ. The CDR3 spells CASSSTGYTSTDTQYF. CDR3 nucleotide sequence: TGCGCCAGCAGCTCGACAGGGTACACTAGCACAGATACGCAGTATTTT.

The chain has TRBV4-1 and TRBJ1-1, with 10 bases identical to TRBD1. The CDR3 loop spans 15 amino acids. Germline trimming cut 0 bases from V and 10 bases from J; bases unmatched to any gene: 8. The germline V gene has CDR1 MGHRA and CDR2 YSYEKL. CDR3 DNA: TGCGCCAGCAGCCAAGAGGCCGGGACAGGGGCCGGAGCTTTCTTT. The encoded protein is CASSQEAGTGAGAFF.

This chain connects TRBV27 to TRBJ2-2; D may be TRBD2 (6 bases). This CDR3 has 16 residues. Germline V gives CDR1 MNHEY, CDR2 SMNVEV (reference sequence). Trimming cost V 3 bases and J 6 bases, with 17 bases left between them. The CDR3 DNA reads as TGTGCCAGCAGTTTGGTGGCGGGGTCTAGGGCCGGGGAGCTGTTTTTT. As protein: CASSLVAGSRAGELFF.

This clonotype was seen a handful of times. The chain joins TRBV5-1 to TRBJ2-3; D is possibly TRBD2 (7 bases). There are 14 residues in the CDR3. Trimming cost V 5 bases and J 2 bases, with 12 bases left between them. Per the germline V gene, CDR1 is SGHRS and CDR2 is YFSETQ. CDR3 residues: CASRGGGYTDTQYF. The CDR3 region has the DNA TGCGCCAGCAGGGGCGGGGGCTACACAGATACGCAGTATTTT.

The genes are TRBV20-1 and TRBJ2-7; 7 bases line up with TRBD1. Per germline, CDR1 DFQATT and CDR2 SNEGSKA (reference sequence). With 5 bases clipped from V and 4 bases from J, the junction kept 8 bases outside the gene matches. The CDR3 covers 13 residues. The CDR3 sequence: CSAERQGFYEQYV. The CDR3 DNA reads as TGCAGTGCTGAACGACAGGGATTTTACGAGCAGTACGTC.

This clonotype occurred a few times. The chain employs TRBV6-2 or TRBV6-3 and TRBJ1-2, with D perhaps TRBD1 (5 bases). The CDR3 runs 17 residues. Trimming removed 6 bases at V and 1 base at J, with 21 bases between. Germline CDR1 and CDR2: MNHEY and SVGEGT. The CDR3 spells CASSPQPAGGFNYGYTF. The CDR3 DNA sequence: TGTGCCAGCAGCCCTCAACCGGCCGGGGGTTTTAACTATGGCTACACCTTC.

This clonotype was counted only a few times. The germline gene is not matched at one end of the junction; a read error may be the cause. The chain employs TRBV20-1 and TRBJ1-4; no clear D. From germline, CDR1 is DFQATT and CDR2 SNEGSKA (reference sequence). This CDR3 has 13 residues. As DNA, the CDR3 is TGCAATGCTAGGTCCAGAGATAATGAAAAACTGTTTTTT. Its protein is CNARSRDNEKLFF.

The chain is built from TRBV10-3 and TRBJ2-1; TRBD2 matches 7 bases. The J segment lost 8 bases and the V segment lost 6 bases, leaving 7 bases of the junction unmatched. Germline V lookup: CDR1 ENHRY, CDR2 SYGVKD. This CDR3 region has 13 residues. CDR3: CAISPRGGDEQFF. The CDR3 DNA reads TGTGCCATCAGCCCTCGCGGGGGTGATGAGCAGTTCTTC.

This clonotype was observed a few times. This rearrangement joins TRBV20-1 to TRBJ1-4, with 7 positions matching TRBD1. Unmatched junction bases numbered 4, after V lost 7 bases and J lost 5 bases. The CDR3 contains 12 residues. Germline V lookup: CDR1 DFQATT, CDR2 SNEGSKA (reference sequence). CDR3 amino acids: CSGGQPNEKLFF. The CDR3 nucleotides read TGCAGTGGGGGACAGCCGAATGAAAAACTGTTTTTT.

V gene TRBV12-3 or TRBV12-4 combines with J gene TRBJ2-2; D is unclear. V was shortened by 7 bases and J by 7 bases, with 10 bases between the two germline ends. The CDR3 loop spans 12 amino acids. CDR3 DNA sequence: TGTGCCAGCAATTCGGGCGGCGGGGAGCTGTTTTTT. Its translation: CASNSGGGELFF.

The chain is built from TRBV7-9 and TRBJ2-3, with TRBD1 matching over 7 bases. The germline V gene encodes CDR1 SEHNR and CDR2 FQNEAQ (reference sequence). The length of the CDR3 is 13 residues. The V gene end was trimmed by 5 bases and the J gene end by 8 bases; junction bases not matched to a gene: 7. The CDR3 spells CASSEWTGTTQYF. CDR3 DNA sequence: TGTGCCAGCAGCGAATGGACAGGTACTACGCAGTATTTT.

This clonotype appeared a few times. The chain joins TRBV2 to TRBJ2-7; D might be TRBD1 or TRBD2, each matching 5 bases. Trimming left V 3 bases short and J 1 base short, with 10 bases between. Germline CDR1 reads SNHLY; CDR2 reads FYNNEI. The CDR3 is 14 amino acids. CDR3 DNA sequence: TGTGCCAGCAGTGACCAGGGAGAGTCCTACGAGCAGTACGTC. Encoded protein: CASSDQGESYEQYV.